This T cell receptor (beta chain) is from a study of shared clonotypes between healthy human individuals. The V segment lost 4 bases and the J segment 6 bases; nucleotides outside the gene matches: 8. Germline V CDR1 and CDR2: MGHDK, SYGVNS. The CDR3 runs to 14 residues. The table came from immunoSEQ multiplex PCR; TCRdb's copy has only in-frame clones and leaves some out. The table shows under 1,100,000 clones, with under 80% occurring only once. The sequence came from a young man in good health. The chain employs TRBV25-1 and TRBJ2-7; 8 nucleotides match TRBD1. The sequencing input was memory CD4+ T cells sorted from blood. Subset reported: CD45RA-negative fraction. CDR3 loop: CASSVGQGGREQYF. CDR3 sequence (DNA): TGTGCCAGCAGTGTCGGACAGGGAGGACGCGAGCAGTACTTC.